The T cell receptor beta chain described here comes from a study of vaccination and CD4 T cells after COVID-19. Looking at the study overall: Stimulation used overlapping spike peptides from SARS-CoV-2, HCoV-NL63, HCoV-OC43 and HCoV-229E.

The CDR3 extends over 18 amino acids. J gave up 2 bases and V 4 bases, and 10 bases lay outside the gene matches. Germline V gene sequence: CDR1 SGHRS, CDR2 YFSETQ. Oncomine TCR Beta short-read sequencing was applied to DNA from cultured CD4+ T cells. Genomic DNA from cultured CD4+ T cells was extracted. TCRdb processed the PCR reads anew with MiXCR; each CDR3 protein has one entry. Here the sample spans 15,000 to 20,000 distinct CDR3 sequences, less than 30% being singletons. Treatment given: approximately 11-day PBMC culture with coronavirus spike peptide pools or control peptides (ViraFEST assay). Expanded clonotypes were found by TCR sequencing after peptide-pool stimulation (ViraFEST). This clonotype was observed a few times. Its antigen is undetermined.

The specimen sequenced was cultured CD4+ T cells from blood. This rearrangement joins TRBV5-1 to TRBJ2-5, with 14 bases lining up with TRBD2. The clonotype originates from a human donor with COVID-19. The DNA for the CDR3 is TGCGCCAGCAGCCCGGGACTAGCGGGGGCGCCGCCGCAAGAGACCCAGTACTTC. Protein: CASSPGLAGAPPQETQYF.